A single sample is the source of the 5 T cell receptor beta chains below, sequenced in a study of T cells expressing NK-cell markers. TCRdb re-called the 5' RACE reads, yielding one record per CDR3 amino acid sequence without DNA. Its table lists approximately 460,000 distinct CDR3 sequences. Input material: blood T cells: a sorted CD56 or NKG2C T cell subset, CD4+ or CD8+ T cells, or bulk PBMC T cells (not recorded which). These receptors originate from a woman between 18 and 70 years old in good health.

The V gene is TRBV14, the J gene TRBJ2-2; without DNA, the TCRdb call of TRBD1 cannot be checked. The CDR3 spans 16 residues. In germline, CDR1 is SGHDN, CDR2 FVKESK. Here the CDR3 reads CASSRWTNTNTGELFF. Complete variable domain (other parts from reference TRBV14 and TRBJ2-2): EAGVTQFPSHSVIEKGQTVTLRCDPISGHDNLYWYRRVMGKEIKFLLHFVKESKQDESGMPNNRFLAERTGGTYSTLKVQPAELEDSGVYFCASSRWTNTNTGELFFGEGSRLTVL.

V and J are TRBV29-1 and TRBJ1-5; TCRdb gives TRBD1 as the D gene, but with no DNA this cannot be confirmed. Germline V gives CDR1 SQVTM, CDR2 ANQGSEA. This CDR3 has 13 residues. The CDR3 region is CSPEEGRRQPQHF.

V is TRBV6-1 and J is TRBJ2-2. Looked up from germline, CDR1 is MNHNS and CDR2 is SASEGT. This CDR3 is built from 13 residues. The CDR3 sequence: CASKGSNFRELFF.

The chain links TRBV7-2 to TRBJ2-1; there is no DNA to check the TCRdb D call of TRBD2. From germline, CDR1 is SGHTA and CDR2 FQGNSA. The CDR3 is 15 residues long. The CDR3 spells CASSFPTSGYNEQFF.

The gene calls are TRBV27 and TRBJ2-7. The length of the CDR3 is 13 residues. The germline gives CDR1 MNHEY, CDR2 SMNVEV (reference sequence). CDR3 sequence reads: CASSLTSAYEQYF.